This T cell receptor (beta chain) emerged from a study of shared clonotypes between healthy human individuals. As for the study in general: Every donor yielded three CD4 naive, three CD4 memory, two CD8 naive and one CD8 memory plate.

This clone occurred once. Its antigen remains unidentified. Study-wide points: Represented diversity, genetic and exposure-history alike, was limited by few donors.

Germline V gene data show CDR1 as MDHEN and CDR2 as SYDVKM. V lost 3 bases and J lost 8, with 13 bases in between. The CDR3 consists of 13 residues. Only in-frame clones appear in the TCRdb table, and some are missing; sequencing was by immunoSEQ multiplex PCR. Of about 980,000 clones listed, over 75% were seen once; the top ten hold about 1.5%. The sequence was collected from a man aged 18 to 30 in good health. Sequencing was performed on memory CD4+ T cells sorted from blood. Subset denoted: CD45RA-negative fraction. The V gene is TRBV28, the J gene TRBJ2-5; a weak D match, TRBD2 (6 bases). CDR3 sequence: CASSFQVRGTQYF. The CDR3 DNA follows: TGTGCCAGCAGTTTTCAGGTGCGGGGAACCCAGTACTTC.